The 31 T cell receptor beta chains presented below share a single source sample, sequenced in a study of T cells after yellow fever vaccination. TCRdb called the 5' RACE reads again in MiXCR, with one record for every CDR3 protein. The sample contains under 500,000 distinct CDR3 sequences, roughly a sixth of which appear only once. The material was PBMCs, obtained before the yellow fever booster vaccination. The receptors stem from a man between 18 and 35 years old who received the YFV17D yellow fever vaccine.

This clonotype was observed many times. The J gene is TRBJ1-1, the V gene TRBV19; a weak D match, TRBD1 (5 bases). This CDR3 has 10 residues. The germline V gene has CDR1 LNHDA and CDR2 SQIVND (reference sequence). V was cut by 6 bases and J by 6 bases, with 5 bases left in between. CDR3 in DNA: TGTGCCAGTAGGGGGGCTGAAGCTTTCTTT. Protein: CASRGAEAFF. The complete variable domain, with remaining parts taken from reference TRBV19 and TRBJ1-1, reads DGGITQSPKYLFRKEGQNVTLSCEQNLNHDAMYWYRQDPGQGLRLIYYSQIVNDFQKGDIAEGYSVSREKKESFPLTVTSAQKNPTAFYLCASRGAEAFFGQGTRLTVV.

This clonotype was counted a few times. V and J are TRBV3-1 and TRBJ2-7; the D gene is possibly TRBD1 (5 bases). The CDR3 totals 14 residues. V lost 0 bases to trimming and J lost 5 bases, with 11 bases between them. Germline V gives CDR1 LGHDT, CDR2 YNNKEL (reference sequence). CDR3 DNA sequence: TGTGCCAGCAGCCAAGAACCCAGGGCACACGAGCAGTACGTC. It codes for CASSQEPRAHEQYV.

There are a few counts of this clonotype. The chain is built from TRBV29-1 and TRBJ2-7; 8 bases line up with TRBD1. With V trimmed by 7 bases and J by 2 bases, 4 bases remained unmatched. This CDR3 region has 12 residues. Germline loops: CDR1 SQVTM, CDR2 ANQGSEA. This CDR3 reads CSATGGTYEQYF. DNA of the CDR3: TGCAGCGCCACAGGGGGAACCTACGAGCAGTACTTC.

This chain joins TRBV7-2 and TRBJ2-3; D might be TRBD2 (5 bases). Trimming removed 5 bases at V and 5 bases at J, with 14 bases between. Germline loops: CDR1 SGHTA, CDR2 FQGNSA. The CDR3 runs 14 residues. Here the CDR3 reads CASSADGVLDTQYF. The CDR3 nucleotides are TGTGCCAGCAGCGCCGACGGGGTACTAGATACGCAGTATTTT.

The rearrangement uses TRBV4-2 and TRBJ1-5; perhaps TRBD1 as D (5 bases). Germline V gives CDR1 LGHNA, CDR2 YNFKEQ. The CDR3 covers 15 residues. The V end lost 0 bases, the J end lost 8 bases, and 14 bases lay between the germline ends. The CDR3 reads CASSQDAGVIKPQHF. The DNA for the CDR3 is TGTGCCAGCAGCCAAGATGCGGGGGTCATTAAGCCCCAGCATTTT.

The CDR3 coding sequence is TGTGCCAGCAGTCAGCCGGGACAGGGGGCGCGGCGGCTTGGGGCTTTCTTT. Translating gives CASSQPGQGARRLGAFF. V gene TRBV7-8 combines with J gene TRBJ1-1, with 12 bases fitting TRBD1. Germline trimming cut 6 bases from V and 11 bases from J; bases unmatched to any gene: 19. The CDR3 has 17 residues. CDR1 and CDR2 (germline): SGHVS, FQNEAQ.

V and J are TRBV29-1 and TRBJ1-1; TRBD1 might be the D (5 bases). The ends were cut back, 8 bases at V and 10 bases at J, with 23 bases in the middle. This CDR3 spans 13 amino acids. From germline, CDR1 is SQVTM and CDR2 ANQGSEA. The CDR3 nucleotides are TGCAGCTTCCGCGTTGGAGGAGCAGGGCGAGCTTTCTTT. Amino acids: CSFRVGGAGRAFF.

The chain links TRBV5-1 to TRBJ2-3; 14 bases align to TRBD2. The V and J ends lost 4 bases and 14 bases, in that order; junction bases with no gene match: 12. The length of the CDR3 is 15 residues. CDR1 and CDR2 from the germline V gene are SGHRS and YFSETQ. In DNA, the CDR3 is TGCGCCAGCAGCCCGGGACTAGCGGGGGACCATCTCAGGTATTTT. This codes for CASSPGLAGDHLRYF. Combining the CDR3 with reference TRBV5-1 and TRBJ2-3 gives the whole variable domain KAGVTQTPRYLIKTRGQQVTLSCSPISGHRSVSWYQQTPGQGLQFLFEYFSETQRNKGNFPGRFSGRQFSNSRSEMNVSTLELGDSALYLCASSPGLAGDHLRYFGPGTRLTVL.

This rearrangement joins TRBV7-2 to TRBJ1-5, with D unresolved. The length of the CDR3 is 15 residues. Trimming cost V 4 bases and J 3 bases, with 13 bases left between them. Germline loops: CDR1 SGHTA, CDR2 FQGNSA. CDR3 bases: TGTGCCAGCAGCTCGCCCGGGCCCCTCAATCAGCCCCAGCATTTT. Its translation: CASSSPGPLNQPQHF.

The V gene is TRBV2, the J gene TRBJ2-7; D is perhaps TRBD2 (5 bases). This CDR3 contains 15 residues. CDR1 SNHLY and CDR2 FYNNEI come from the germline V gene. V was pared by 10 bases and J by 3 bases, with 22 bases between. The CDR3 protein is CATHEGGSGNYEQYF. For the CDR3, the DNA is TGTGCCACTCATGAGGGTGGGAGCGGCAACTACGAGCAGTACTTC. Supplemented by reference TRBV2 and TRBJ2-7, the full variable domain reads EPEVTQTPSHQVTQMGQEVILRCVPISNHLYFYWYRQILGQKVEFLVSFYNNEISEKSEIFDDQFSVERPDGSNFTLKIRSTKLEDSAMYFCATHEGGSGNYEQYFGPGTRLTVT.

This clonotype appeared a few times. This chain uses TRBV4-3 with TRBJ2-3; D uncertain. V was trimmed by 0 bases and J by 12 bases, leaving 19 bases between them. Germline V gene data show CDR1 as LGHNA and CDR2 as YSLEER. The CDR3 loop spans 15 amino acids. The CDR3 loop reads CASSQDHLVGQTQYF. The CDR3 coding sequence is TGCGCCAGCAGCCAAGACCATTTAGTGGGCCAGACCCAGTATTTT.

This clonotype was detected only a few times. The chain links TRBV6-2 or TRBV6-3 to TRBJ2-1; 7 bases align to TRBD1. V trimming: 6 bases; J trimming: 6 bases; junction bases outside the gene matches: 8. The CDR3 contains 14 residues. Germline V gene data show CDR1 as MNHEY and CDR2 as SVGEGT. CDR3 residues: CASRGQVTINEQFF. CDR3 sequence (DNA): TGTGCCAGCAGAGGACAGGTTACCATCAATGAGCAGTTCTTC.

This clonotype was seen a handful of times. The chain is built from TRBV15 and TRBJ1-2, with TRBD1 matching 7 bases. Trimming took 6 bases from V and 5 from J; bases not matched to a gene: 3. Per the germline V gene, CDR1 is LNHNV and CDR2 is YYDKDF (reference sequence). This CDR3 comprises 12 residues. CDR3 in amino acids: CATSRTGYGYTF. In nucleotides, the CDR3 is TGTGCCACCAGTCGGACAGGATATGGCTACACCTTC.

This clonotype was seen only a few times. The CDR3 region has the DNA TGTGCCAGCAGCTTAGGCGGGGGTATCAACTACGAGCAGTACTTC. Amino acids: CASSLGGGINYEQYF. The chain has TRBV7-9 and TRBJ2-7, with 7 bases aligning to TRBD2. Germline CDR1 is SEHNR and CDR2 is FQNEAQ (reference sequence). The CDR3 covers 15 residues. With 1 base clipped from V and 3 bases from J, the junction kept 6 bases outside the gene matches.

This clonotype was seen at least ten times. Relative to the germline gene, one junction end is altered; a read error may explain this. The rearrangement links TRBV5-1 to TRBJ2-7; TRBD1 might be the D (5 bases). This CDR3 has 18 amino acids. Germline V gives CDR1 SGHRS, CDR2 YFSETQ. CDR3: CASSMGLWGELVSDEQYF. CDR3 sequence (DNA): TGCGCCAGCAGCATGGGTCTCTGGGGCGAGCTAGTCTCCGACGAGCAGTACTTC.

This chain uses TRBV30 with TRBJ1-1, with 8 bases that match TRBD1. V gave up 0 bases and J gave up 4 bases; unmatched junction bases: 13. CDR1 is GTSNPN, CDR2 SVGIG, per germline (reference sequence). The CDR3 length is 17 residues. CDR3 nucleotide sequence: TGTGCCTGGAGTGTACTACGGAGACAGGGGTTGTTCACTGAAGCTTTCTTT. Protein sequence: CAWSVLRRQGLFTEAFF.

The V gene is TRBV18, the J gene TRBJ1-2; D remains unclear. The CDR3 runs 13 residues. Between the trimmed V and J ends, which lost 3 bases and 4 bases, there was a span of 9 bases. CDR1 and CDR2 from the germline V gene are KGHSH and LQKENI. The CDR3 sequence is CASSPEKSYGYTF. As DNA, the CDR3 is TGTGCCAGCTCACCGGAAAAGTCCTATGGCTACACCTTC.

J is TRBJ2-5 and V is TRBV6-2 or TRBV6-3; 11 bases are shared with TRBD2. Germline V CDR1 and CDR2: MNHEY, SVGEGT. The CDR3 runs 17 residues. Trimming at V came to 6 bases and at J to 5 bases, leaving 14 bases not matched to a gene. CDR3 sequence reads: CASSPGLAGANIETQYF. Here the CDR3 DNA reads TGTGCCAGCAGCCCTGGACTAGCGGGCGCAAATATTGAGACCCAGTACTTC.

This clonotype was detected a few times. The chain employs TRBV7-3 and TRBJ2-1; TRBD2 matches at 8 bases. Trimming took 5 bases from V and 10 from J; bases not matched to a gene: 13. Germline V gene data show CDR1 as SGHTA and CDR2 as FQGTGA. CDR3 size: 15 residues. CDR3 in amino acids: CASSNAGGAAREQFF. CDR3 nucleotides: TGTGCCAGCAGCAACGCCGGGGGGGCCGCAAGGGAGCAGTTCTTC.

The rearrangement links TRBV7-8 to TRBJ2-4; D unresolved. The germline V and J ends were trimmed by 5 bases and 1 base, with 9 bases remaining between them. This CDR3 is built from 14 residues. The V gene's germline CDR1 is SGHVS and CDR2 FQNEAQ. The DNA of the CDR3 is TGTGCCAGCAGCCCGAGGCGCGCCAAAAACATTCAGTACTTC. It translates to CASSPRRAKNIQYF. The whole variable domain, remainder taken from reference TRBV7-8 and TRBJ2-4, is GAGVSQSPRYKVAKRGQDVALRCDPISGHVSLFWYQQALGQGPEFLTYFQNEAQLDKSGLPSDRFFAERPEGSVSTLKIQRTQQEDSAVYLCASSPRRAKNIQYFGAGTRLSVL.

The rearrangement links TRBV6-5 to TRBJ2-3; 11 bases align to TRBD2. The CDR3 runs to 18 residues. The trim removed 0 bases at V and 0 bases at J, leaving 5 bases unmatched. The germline V gene has CDR1 MNHEY and CDR2 SVGAGI. CDR3 sequence (DNA): TGTGCCAGCAGTTACTCAGCTAGCGGGGGGACTAGCACAGATACGCAGTATTTT. As protein: CASSYSASGGTSTDTQYF.

This clonotype was picked up a small number of times. The chain employs TRBV10-3 and TRBJ2-7, with D perhaps TRBD1 (6 bases). Trimming left V 7 bases short and J 1 base short, with 14 bases between. The CDR3 totals 14 residues. Germline assignment: CDR1 ENHRY and CDR2 SYGVKD. This chain's CDR3 is CAITKDSKSYEQYF. The CDR3 coding sequence is TGTGCCATCACCAAGGACAGTAAGTCCTACGAGCAGTACTTC.

This clonotype has more than one count but fewer than ten. The chain is built from TRBV20-1 and TRBJ2-1, with 7 positions matching TRBD2. V shed 7 bases, J shed 6 bases, and the junction held 9 bases outside the gene matches. This CDR3 has 13 amino acids. Germline V gene sequence: CDR1 DFQATT, CDR2 SNEGSKA (reference sequence). The CDR3 region has the DNA TGCAGTGTCCGGGACTACTTCACCAATGAGCAGTTCTTC. It yields the protein CSVRDYFTNEQFF.

This clonotype was detected a few times. The rearrangement links TRBV9 to TRBJ2-1; D possibly uses TRBD1 or TRBD2 (5 bases each). Deletions cut 4 bases from V and 3 bases from J, with 14 bases between. This CDR3 contains 15 residues. The germline CDR1 and CDR2 sequences are SGDLS and YYNGEE. The CDR3 is CASSPRGSIYNEQFF. Here the CDR3 DNA reads TGTGCCAGCAGCCCCCGGGGCAGTATCTACAATGAGCAGTTCTTC.

This chain joins TRBV11-2 and TRBJ2-5; possibly TRBD1 for D (6 bases). This CDR3 contains 12 residues. The germline gives CDR1 SGHAT, CDR2 FQNNGV. V lost 3 bases and J 9 bases, leaving 11 bases between the germline ends. This CDR3 is CASSFSGVAQYF. CDR3 DNA: TGTGCCAGCAGCTTCTCAGGGGTGGCCCAGTACTTC.

V is TRBV3-1 and J is TRBJ1-1, with D perhaps TRBD1 (5 bases). Germline assignment: CDR1 LGHDT and CDR2 YNNKEL (reference sequence). Trimming pared 2 bases from V and 7 bases from J, leaving 14 bases between. This CDR3 comprises 14 residues. The CDR3 loop is CASSQMRRQFEAFF. CDR3 coding DNA: TGTGCCAGCAGCCAAATGAGGAGACAGTTTGAAGCTTTCTTT.

This clonotype was seen a handful of times. The chain has TRBV19 and TRBJ1-2; D is unresolved. The ends were cut back, 3 bases at V and 0 bases at J, with 17 bases in the middle. The germline gives CDR1 LNHDA, CDR2 SQIVND (reference sequence). The CDR3 sequence is 17 residues long. CDR3 in amino acids: CASSIVDGAIANYGYTF. Here the CDR3 DNA reads TGTGCCAGTAGTATCGTGGACGGAGCGATAGCTAACTATGGCTACACCTTC.

In this sample, this clonotype turned up a few times. The rearrangement links TRBV20-1 to TRBJ1-5; D gene uncertain. The CDR3 consists of 13 residues. CDR1 and CDR2 (germline): DFQATT, SNEGSKA (reference sequence). V lost 1 base to trimming and J lost 3 bases, with 7 bases between them. DNA for the CDR3: TGCAGTGCTAGAGGGCAGCTCAATCAGCCCCAGCATTTT. Its translation is CSARGQLNQPQHF.

This clonotype was counted between two and nine times. The J gene is TRBJ1-2, the V gene TRBV12-3 or TRBV12-4, with D possibly being TRBD1 (6 bases). CDR3 size: 15 residues. Trimming removed 4 bases at V and 6 bases at J, with 18 bases between. CDR3 coding DNA: TGTGCCAGCAGTTCGGGGACACCCGCCCTAGATGGCTACACCTTC. Translation: CASSSGTPALDGYTF.

The chain uses TRBV29-1 and TRBJ2-5; D gene uncertain. Germline assignment: CDR1 SQVTM and CDR2 ANQGSEA. The CDR3 runs to 14 residues. V gave up 7 bases and J gave up 5 bases, with 20 bases separating them. The CDR3 loop reads CSAVGPPAGETQYF. The CDR3 region has the DNA TGCAGCGCCGTAGGGCCTCCTGCCGGGGAGACCCAGTACTTC. The full variable domain, completed using reference TRBV29-1 and TRBJ2-5, is SAVISQKPSRDICQRGTSLTIQCQVDSQVTMMFWYRQQPGQSLTLIATANQGSEATYESGFVIDKFPISRPNLTFSTLTVSNMSPEDSSIYLCSAVGPPAGETQYFGPGTRLLVL.

The count of this clonotype is one. This chain uses TRBV11-2 with TRBJ2-1; no clear D gene. Looked up from germline, CDR1 is SGHAT and CDR2 is FQNNGV. The ends were cut back, 4 bases at V and 5 bases at J, with 12 bases in the middle. The CDR3 length is 14 residues. Here the CDR3 DNA reads TGTGCCAGCAGCTGGTCTTACCCGGACAATGAGCAGTTCTTC. Its translation is CASSWSYPDNEQFF. Full variable domain (rest looked up from reference TRBV11-2 and TRBJ2-1): EAGVAQSPRYKIIEKRQSVAFWCNPISGHATLYWYQQILGQGPKLLIQFQNNGVVDDSQLPKDRFSAERLKGVDSTLKIQPAKLEDSAVYLCASSWSYPDNEQFFGPGTRLTVL.